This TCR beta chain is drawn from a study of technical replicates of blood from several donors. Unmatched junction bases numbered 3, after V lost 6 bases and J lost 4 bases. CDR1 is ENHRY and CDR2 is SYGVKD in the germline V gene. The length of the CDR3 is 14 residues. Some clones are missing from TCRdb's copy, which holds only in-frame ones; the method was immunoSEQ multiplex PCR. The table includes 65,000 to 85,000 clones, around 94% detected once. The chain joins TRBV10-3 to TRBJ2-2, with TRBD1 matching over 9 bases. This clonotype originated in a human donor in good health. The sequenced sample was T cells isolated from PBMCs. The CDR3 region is CAIRTGGSTGELFF. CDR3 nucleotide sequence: TGTGCCATCAGGACAGGGGGTTCCACCGGGGAGCTGTTTTTT.